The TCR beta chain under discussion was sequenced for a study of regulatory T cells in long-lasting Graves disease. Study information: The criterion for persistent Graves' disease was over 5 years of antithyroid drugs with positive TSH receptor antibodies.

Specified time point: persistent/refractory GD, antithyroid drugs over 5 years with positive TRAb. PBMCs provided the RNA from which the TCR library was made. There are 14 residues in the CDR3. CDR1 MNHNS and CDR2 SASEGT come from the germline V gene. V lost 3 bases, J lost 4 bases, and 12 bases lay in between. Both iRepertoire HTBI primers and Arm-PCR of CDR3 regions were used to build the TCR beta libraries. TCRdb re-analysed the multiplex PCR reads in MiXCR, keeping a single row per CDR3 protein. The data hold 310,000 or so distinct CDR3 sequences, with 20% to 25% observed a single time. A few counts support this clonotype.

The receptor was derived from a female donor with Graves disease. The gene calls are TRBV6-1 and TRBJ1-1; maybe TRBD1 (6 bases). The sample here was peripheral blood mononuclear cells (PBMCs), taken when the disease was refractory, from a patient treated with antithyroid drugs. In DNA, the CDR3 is TGTGCCAGCAGTGACAGGGGTCAGAGCACTGAAGCTTTCTTT. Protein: CASSDRGQSTEAFF.